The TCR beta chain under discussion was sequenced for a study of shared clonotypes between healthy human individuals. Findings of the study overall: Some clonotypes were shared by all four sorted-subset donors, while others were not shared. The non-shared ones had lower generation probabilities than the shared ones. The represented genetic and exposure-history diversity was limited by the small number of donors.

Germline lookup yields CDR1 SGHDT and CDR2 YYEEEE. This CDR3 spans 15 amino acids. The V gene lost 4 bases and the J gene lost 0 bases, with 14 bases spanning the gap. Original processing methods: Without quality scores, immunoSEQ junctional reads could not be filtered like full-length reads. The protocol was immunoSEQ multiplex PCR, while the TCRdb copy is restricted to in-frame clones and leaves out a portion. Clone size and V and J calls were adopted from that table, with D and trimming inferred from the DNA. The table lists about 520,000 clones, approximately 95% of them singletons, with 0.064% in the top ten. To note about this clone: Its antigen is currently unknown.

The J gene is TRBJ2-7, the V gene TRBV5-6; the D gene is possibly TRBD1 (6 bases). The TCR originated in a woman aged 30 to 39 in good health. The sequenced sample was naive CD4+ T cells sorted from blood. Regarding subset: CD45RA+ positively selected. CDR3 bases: TGTGCCAGCAGCCCACAGGGTCGCAGCTCCTACGAGCAGTACTTC. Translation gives CASSPQGRSSYEQYF.